A selection of T cell receptor beta chains follows, all from one sample in a study of T cell responses to AZD1222 COVID-19 vaccine. Here immunoSEQ multiplex PCR was the method, and the copy in TCRdb shows in-frame clones only, minus some. The sample includes about 96,000 clones, around 89% of them seen just once. The specimen comprised peripheral blood, sampled on day 0 of AZD1222 vaccination. The receptor source for this set is an adult in good health. Each CDR3 is given with its conserved first and last residue. Fields, in order: V gene, D gene, clone size, J gene, CDR3 DNA, CDR3 protein. The D gene is left open where the match is weak. Where a row states a size, it is once, few, many or the class of an expanded clone; other rows omit it.

V gene: TRBV29-1; D gene: TRBD2; clone size: .; J gene: TRBJ2-3; CDR3 DNA: TGCAGCGTTGAAGGGACTAGCGGGGGCACAGATACGCAGTATTTT; CDR3 protein: CSVEGTSGGTDTQYF
V gene: TRBV2; D gene: .; clone size: .; J gene: TRBJ2-7; CDR3 DNA: TGTGCCAGCAGTAATTGGGCCTACGAGCAGTACTTC; CDR3 protein: CASSNWAYEQYF
V gene: TRBV5-1; D gene: .; clone size: .; J gene: TRBJ2-2; CDR3 DNA: TGCGCCAGCAGCTTGTACAAGTACACCGGGGAGCTGTTTTTT; CDR3 protein: CASSLYKYTGELFF
V gene: TRBV18; D gene: .; clone size: .; J gene: TRBJ1-6; CDR3 DNA: TGTGCCAGCTCACTGACCCGGGACAAGAATTCACCCCTCCACTTT; CDR3 protein: CASSLTRDKNSPLHF
V gene: TRBV5-1; D gene: .; clone size: few; J gene: TRBJ2-3; CDR3 DNA: TGCGCCAGCAGCCCGGCCCGGGGGCGGGGGTACACAGATACGCAGTATTTT; CDR3 protein: CASSPARGRGYTDTQYF
V gene: TRBV30; D gene: TRBD2; clone size: .; J gene: TRBJ2-2; CDR3 DNA: TGTGCCTGGAGTATGCTAGCGGCCGGGGAGCTGTTTTTT; CDR3 protein: CAWSMLAAGELFF
V gene: TRBV4-2; D gene: .; clone size: .; J gene: TRBJ1-6; CDR3 DNA: TGTGCCAGCAGCCAAGGCGGCGGCTCTTCACCCCTCCACTTT; CDR3 protein: CASSQGGGSSPLHF
V gene: TRBV4-1; D gene: .; clone size: .; J gene: TRBJ1-3; CDR3 DNA: TGCGCCAGCAGCCAAGAGGGGACGTCCGGAAACACCATATATTTT; CDR3 protein: CASSQEGTSGNTIYF
V gene: TRBV5-4; D gene: .; clone size: .; J gene: TRBJ2-7; CDR3 DNA: TGTGCCAGCAGTCCGGGACTCTATTACGAGCAGTACTTC; CDR3 protein: CASSPGLYYEQYF
V gene: TRBV7-2; D gene: TRBD1; clone size: .; J gene: TRBJ1-2; CDR3 DNA: TGTGCCAGCAGCCTAAACCGGGACAGGGGCTATGGCTACACCTTC; CDR3 protein: CASSLNRDRGYGYTF
V gene: TRBV7-2; D gene: TRBD1; clone size: once; J gene: TRBJ2-7; CDR3 DNA: TGTGCCAGCAGCCAGAACAGGGGAAGCTCCTACGAGCAGTACTTC; CDR3 protein: CASSQNRGSSYEQYF
V gene: TRBV10-2; D gene: .; clone size: .; J gene: TRBJ1-2; CDR3 DNA: TGCGCCAGCAGTCCAGGCGCAGGGGTTGGGGGCTACACCTTC; CDR3 protein: CASSPGAGVGGYTF
V gene: TRBV4-2; D gene: .; clone size: .; J gene: TRBJ1-1; CDR3 DNA: TGTGCCAAGCCGGGGACAGAAGCTTTCTTT; CDR3 protein: CAKPGTEAFF
V gene: TRBV2; D gene: .; clone size: .; J gene: TRBJ2-5; CDR3 DNA: TGTGCCAGCAGTGTTAAGGAGACCCAGTACTTC; CDR3 protein: CASSVKETQYF
V gene: TRBV7-3; D gene: TRBD1; clone size: .; J gene: TRBJ2-4; CDR3 DNA: TGTGCCAGCAGCGAGCGTCCGGGACAGGGGGCGAGGGGAAACATTCAGTACTTC; CDR3 protein: CASSERPGQGARGNIQYF
V gene: TRBV10-3; D gene: TRBD2; clone size: .; J gene: TRBJ2-3; CDR3 DNA: TGTGCCATCAGTGAGGGACTAGCGGGGGGCCGATTCACAGATACGCAGTATTTT; CDR3 protein: CAISEGLAGGRFTDTQYF
V gene: TRBV4-1; D gene: .; clone size: .; J gene: TRBJ1-2; CDR3 DNA: TGCGCCAGCAGCCAAACCCAACTCGGGCCCGACTATGGCTACACCTTC; CDR3 protein: CASSQTQLGPDYGYTF
V gene: TRBV6-2/TRBV6-3; D gene: TRBD2; clone size: .; J gene: TRBJ2-7; CDR3 DNA: TGTGCCAGCAGTTACCCATCGACTAGCGGGGGGACGAGCTCCTACGAGCAGTACTTC; CDR3 protein: CASSYPSTSGGTSSYEQYF
V gene: TRBV3-1/TRBV3-2; D gene: .; clone size: once; J gene: TRBJ2-1; CDR3 DNA: TGTGCCAGCAGCCAAGATACGGGGTTGATGAATGAGCAGTTCTTC; CDR3 protein: CASSQDTGLMNEQFF
V gene: TRBV28; D gene: .; clone size: .; J gene: TRBJ2-7; CDR3 DNA: TGTGCCAGCAGACTGAGGACCGCACAGTACTTC; CDR3 protein: CASRLRTAQYF
V gene: TRBV14; D gene: .; clone size: .; J gene: TRBJ1-1; CDR3 DNA: TGTGCCAGCGGGAACACTGAAGCTTTCTTT; CDR3 protein: CASGNTEAFF
V gene: TRBV9; D gene: .; clone size: .; J gene: TRBJ1-2; CDR3 DNA: TGTGCCAGCAGCGGGGAAAATGGCTACACCTTC; CDR3 protein: CASSGENGYTF
V gene: TRBV7-9; D gene: .; clone size: .; J gene: TRBJ1-4; CDR3 DNA: TGTGCCAGCAGCTTTGGGTGGGGGACTCGCGAGGAAAAACTGTTTTTT; CDR3 protein: CASSFGWGTREEKLFF
V gene: TRBV16; D gene: .; clone size: .; J gene: TRBJ1-3; CDR3 DNA: TGTGCCAGCAGCCAATCGAACGCGAGGATGTCTGGAAACACCATATATTTT; CDR3 protein: CASSQSNARMSGNTIYF
V gene: TRBV9; D gene: .; clone size: .; J gene: TRBJ1-2; CDR3 DNA: TGTGCCAGCAGCGTAGGGACGGAACCGGGTGGCTACACCTTC; CDR3 protein: CASSVGTEPGGYTF
V gene: TRBV6-4; D gene: .; clone size: few; J gene: TRBJ1-6; CDR3 DNA: TGTGCCAGCAGTGACAGGAGTAATTCACCCCTCCACTTT; CDR3 protein: CASSDRSNSPLHF
V gene: TRBV3-1/TRBV3-2; D gene: .; clone size: .; J gene: TRBJ2-7; CDR3 DNA: TGTGCCAGCAGCCAAGGACAGGTGGGCTACGAGCAGTACTTC; CDR3 protein: CASSQGQVGYEQYF
V gene: TRBV6-6; D gene: .; clone size: .; J gene: TRBJ1-2; CDR3 DNA: TGTGCCAGCAGTTCGGACAAAGCGGTCTATGGCTACACCTTC; CDR3 protein: CASSSDKAVYGYTF
V gene: TRBV7-3; D gene: .; clone size: .; J gene: TRBJ2-1; CDR3 DNA: TGTGCCAGCAGCTTAGTCGCTAACAATGAGCAGTTCTTC; CDR3 protein: CASSLVANNEQFF
V gene: TRBV29-1; D gene: .; clone size: .; J gene: TRBJ2-3; CDR3 DNA: TGCAGCGTTGAAGGTCAGGGCCACACAGATACGCAGTATTTT; CDR3 protein: CSVEGQGHTDTQYF
V gene: TRBV3-1/TRBV3-2; D gene: .; clone size: .; J gene: TRBJ1-3; CDR3 DNA: TGTGCCAGCAGCCAAGATCTGAGCTCTGGAAACACCATATATTTT; CDR3 protein: CASSQDLSSGNTIYF